A selection of T cell receptor beta chains follows, all from one sample in a study of blood T cells in healthy people across ages. TCRdb analysed the 5' RACE reads with MiXCR anew, one entry per CDR3 protein. This table has about 1.4 million distinct CDR3 sequences, around 59% appearing once. Sequenced material: blood. These receptors were obtained from a man aged 18 to 29 in good health. Both conserved end residues are part of each CDR3. The D gene is left open where the match is weak. Size values are once, few and many counts, or a class for expanded clones, and some rows have none.

v_call: TRBV4-2; j_call: TRBJ1-6; clone_size: few; d_call: TRBD1; cdr3_nt: TGTGCCAGCAGCCCACACAGGGGGTTTAATTCACCCCTCCACTTT; cdr3_aa: CASSPHRGFNSPLHF
v_call: TRBV7-9; j_call: TRBJ2-1; clone_size: NA; d_call: NA; cdr3_nt: TGTGCCAGCAGCCCACCGACGACAGACCCCAGAGGCTACAATGAGCAGTTCTTC; cdr3_aa: CASSPPTTDPRGYNEQFF
v_call: TRBV27; j_call: TRBJ1-4; clone_size: NA; d_call: NA; cdr3_nt: TGTGCCAGCAGTATTGGACGGAGGGAAAAACTGTTTTTT; cdr3_aa: CASSIGRREKLFF
v_call: TRBV6-1; j_call: TRBJ2-1; clone_size: NA; d_call: NA; cdr3_nt: TGTGCCAGCAGTGAACGCAGGGATCAGGGGAGTGAGCAGTTCTTC; cdr3_aa: CASSERRDQGSEQFF
v_call: TRBV27; j_call: TRBJ2-1; clone_size: few; d_call: NA; cdr3_nt: TGTGCCAGCAGTACCTCTGGGCTCGGGGATGAGCAGTTCTTC; cdr3_aa: CASSTSGLGDEQFF
v_call: TRBV27; j_call: TRBJ2-7; clone_size: many; d_call: NA; cdr3_nt: TGTGCCAGCAGTTGGGGGAGCTCCTACGAGCAGTACTTC; cdr3_aa: CASSWGSSYEQYF
v_call: TRBV29-1; j_call: TRBJ2-3; clone_size: many; d_call: NA; cdr3_nt: TGCAGCGTTGAAGATACGCAGTATTTT; cdr3_aa: CSVEDTQYF
v_call: TRBV27; j_call: TRBJ1-5; clone_size: NA; d_call: NA; cdr3_nt: TGTGCCAGCGGGCCCCCGGACGGTCAGCCCCAGCATTTT; cdr3_aa: CASGPPDGQPQHF
v_call: TRBV10-3; j_call: TRBJ1-1; clone_size: NA; d_call: TRBD1; cdr3_nt: TGTGCCATCAGTAAAGACAGGGGGAACACTGAAGCTTTCTTT; cdr3_aa: CAISKDRGNTEAFF
v_call: TRBV11-2; j_call: TRBJ2-7; clone_size: NA; d_call: NA; cdr3_nt: TGTGCCAGCAAATTCCCTGGCCGCCTTACCGAGCAGTACTTC; cdr3_aa: CASKFPGRLTEQYF
v_call: TRBV27; j_call: TRBJ2-1; clone_size: NA; d_call: NA; cdr3_nt: TGTGCCAGCAGCTTTCAGGGAGAGGGTGACTATGAGCAGTTCTTC; cdr3_aa: CASSFQGEGDYEQFF
v_call: TRBV20-1; j_call: TRBJ1-2; clone_size: NA; d_call: NA; cdr3_nt: TGCAGTGCTAGTTCTGGCTACACCTTC; cdr3_aa: CSASSGYTF
v_call: TRBV12-3/TRBV12-4; j_call: TRBJ2-1; clone_size: NA; d_call: NA; cdr3_nt: TGTGCCAGCAGCTACCGGAGCAATGAGCAGTTCTTC; cdr3_aa: CASSYRSNEQFF
v_call: TRBV29-1; j_call: TRBJ2-6; clone_size: few; d_call: TRBD1; cdr3_nt: TGCAGCGTTGAAAACTGGACAGGGGACGGGGCCAACGTCCTGACTTTC; cdr3_aa: CSVENWTGDGANVLTF
v_call: TRBV7-2; j_call: TRBJ1-6; clone_size: NA; d_call: NA; cdr3_nt: TGTGCCAGCAGCCTCAGGGCTGGTAATTCACCCCTCCACTTT; cdr3_aa: CASSLRAGNSPLHF
v_call: TRBV7-9; j_call: TRBJ1-2; clone_size: few; d_call: NA; cdr3_nt: TGTGCCAGCAGCCAGACAGCTAACTATGGCTACACCTTC; cdr3_aa: CASSQTANYGYTF
v_call: TRBV28; j_call: TRBJ2-7; clone_size: NA; d_call: NA; cdr3_nt: TGTGCCAGCAGGCGCAGGAGGGCAGGACCTTCCTACGAGCAGTACTTC; cdr3_aa: CASRRRRAGPSYEQYF
v_call: TRBV28; j_call: TRBJ2-5; clone_size: NA; d_call: NA; cdr3_nt: TGTGCCAGCGCCGAGGGCTCTCAAGAGACCCAGTACTTC; cdr3_aa: CASAEGSQETQYF
v_call: TRBV4-2; j_call: TRBJ2-5; clone_size: few; d_call: NA; cdr3_nt: TGTGCCAGCAGCCAAGATAGCGGCCAAGAGACCCAGTACTTC; cdr3_aa: CASSQDSGQETQYF
v_call: TRBV4-3; j_call: TRBJ2-5; clone_size: NA; d_call: TRBD1; cdr3_nt: TGCGCCAGCAGCCTCACAGGGGGCCTAAAAGAGACCCAGTACTTC; cdr3_aa: CASSLTGGLKETQYF
v_call: TRBV20-1; j_call: TRBJ2-1; clone_size: NA; d_call: TRBD2; cdr3_nt: TGCAGTGCTAGAGAGGGACTAGCTTACAATGAGCAGTTCTTC; cdr3_aa: CSAREGLAYNEQFF
v_call: TRBV4-3; j_call: TRBJ2-3; clone_size: once; d_call: TRBD2; cdr3_nt: TGCGCCAGCAGCCAGTCTCCTAGCGGGGGCTTCGCAGATACGCAGTATTTT; cdr3_aa: CASSQSPSGGFADTQYF
v_call: TRBV4-3; j_call: TRBJ1-1; clone_size: NA; d_call: NA; cdr3_nt: TGCGCCAGCAGCCAAGATCTTGTGGAACGGGGTGAAGCTTTCTTT; cdr3_aa: CASSQDLVERGEAFF
v_call: TRBV9; j_call: TRBJ2-5; clone_size: NA; d_call: TRBD2; cdr3_nt: TGTGCCAGCAGCCGGACTAGCGGGGTTGTGGAGACCCAGTACTTC; cdr3_aa: CASSRTSGVVETQYF
v_call: TRBV12-3/TRBV12-4; j_call: TRBJ1-4; clone_size: NA; d_call: NA; cdr3_nt: TGTGCCAGCAGTCCCACCGGGGGCGCGAGCGAAAAACTGTTTTTT; cdr3_aa: CASSPTGGASEKLFF
v_call: TRBV28; j_call: TRBJ2-6; clone_size: NA; d_call: NA; cdr3_nt: TGTGCCAGCAAGTCCGGCGACGGCAGCGCCAACGTCCTGACTTTC; cdr3_aa: CASKSGDGSANVLTF
v_call: TRBV5-1; j_call: TRBJ1-4; clone_size: NA; d_call: NA; cdr3_nt: TGCGCCAGCAGCCCAATGAATGAAAAACTGTTTTTT; cdr3_aa: CASSPMNEKLFF
v_call: TRBV6-5; j_call: TRBJ2-7; clone_size: NA; d_call: NA; cdr3_nt: TGTGCCAGCAGTTTCTATACCGGGACAAAAATTTACGAGCAGTACTTC; cdr3_aa: CASSFYTGTKIYEQYF
v_call: TRBV5-1; j_call: TRBJ1-1; clone_size: NA; d_call: TRBD1; cdr3_nt: TGCGCCAGCAGCTCAGGGACAGGAAGCATTGAAGCTTTCTTT; cdr3_aa: CASSSGTGSIEAFF
v_call: TRBV12-3/TRBV12-4; j_call: TRBJ1-1; clone_size: NA; d_call: NA; cdr3_nt: TGTGCCAGCGGGTTCAGGAACACTGAAGCTTTCTTT; cdr3_aa: CASGFRNTEAFF
v_call: TRBV11-2; j_call: TRBJ2-5; clone_size: few; d_call: TRBD2; cdr3_nt: TGTGCCAGCAGTCAACTAGCGGGGAGTCTTGCGACCCAGTACTTC; cdr3_aa: CASSQLAGSLATQYF
v_call: TRBV12-3/TRBV12-4; j_call: TRBJ2-7; clone_size: once; d_call: NA; cdr3_nt: TGTGCCAGCAGTTTTGTGGTAGCCGACAGCGAGCAGTACTTC; cdr3_aa: CASSFVVADSEQYF
v_call: TRBV27; j_call: TRBJ2-3; clone_size: NA; d_call: TRBD2; cdr3_nt: TGTGCCAGCAGGGGAACTAGCGGGAGTCATACGCAGTATTTT; cdr3_aa: CASRGTSGSHTQYF
v_call: TRBV5-1; j_call: TRBJ2-3; clone_size: NA; d_call: NA; cdr3_nt: TGCGCCAGCAGCTTGGCCTCGGACTTCGGCACAGATACGCAGTATTTT; cdr3_aa: CASSLASDFGTDTQYF
v_call: TRBV2; j_call: TRBJ2-7; clone_size: NA; d_call: NA; cdr3_nt: TGTGCCAGCAGTGAAGCGCTTCAGCGGTACGAGCAGTACTTC; cdr3_aa: CASSEALQRYEQYF
v_call: TRBV20-1; j_call: TRBJ2-3; clone_size: NA; d_call: TRBD2; cdr3_nt: TGCAGTGCTAGTCGGTCAGCGGGAAGGGGAGATACGCAGTATTTT; cdr3_aa: CSASRSAGRGDTQYF
v_call: TRBV7-9; j_call: TRBJ1-1; clone_size: NA; d_call: NA; cdr3_nt: TGTGCCAGCAGCTTAAACTGGGACAACACATTGGGCACTGAAGCTTTCTTT; cdr3_aa: CASSLNWDNTLGTEAFF
v_call: TRBV4-1; j_call: TRBJ2-1; clone_size: NA; d_call: NA; cdr3_nt: TGCGCCAGCAGCCTATTCTGGCGGGTTGGACAGCCTTTTAGCAATGAGCAGTTCTTC; cdr3_aa: CASSLFWRVGQPFSNEQFF
v_call: TRBV3-1; j_call: TRBJ2-7; clone_size: NA; d_call: NA; cdr3_nt: TGTGCCAGCAGCCAAGGTGTACGGGGCGTGGACTACGAGCAGTACTTC; cdr3_aa: CASSQGVRGVDYEQYF
v_call: TRBV29-1; j_call: TRBJ2-1; clone_size: NA; d_call: TRBD2; cdr3_nt: TGCAGCGTCGGCGGGGCGAGACTAGCGGGAGGGCCCTACAATGAGCAGTTCTTC; cdr3_aa: CSVGGARLAGGPYNEQFF
v_call: TRBV11-2; j_call: TRBJ2-3; clone_size: NA; d_call: TRBD2; cdr3_nt: TGTGCCAGCAGCTCCAGAGGACTAGCGGGGGTTCGCAGCACAGATACGCAGTATTTT; cdr3_aa: CASSSRGLAGVRSTDTQYF
v_call: TRBV14; j_call: TRBJ2-7; clone_size: NA; d_call: NA; cdr3_nt: TGTACCAGCAGCCAAGAGATCTTCTACGAGCAGTACTTC; cdr3_aa: CTSSQEIFYEQYF
v_call: TRBV7-6; j_call: TRBJ1-5; clone_size: NA; d_call: NA; cdr3_nt: TGTGCCAGCAGCTTAGCGCTCGGGTTTAATCAGCCCCAGCATTTT; cdr3_aa: CASSLALGFNQPQHF
v_call: TRBV5-1; j_call: TRBJ2-1; clone_size: NA; d_call: TRBD2; cdr3_nt: TGCGCCAGCAGCAAGGGACTAGGACTTAATGAGCAGTTCTTC; cdr3_aa: CASSKGLGLNEQFF
v_call: TRBV25-1; j_call: TRBJ1-6; clone_size: few; d_call: TRBD1; cdr3_nt: TGTGCCAGCAGTCCCGACCGACAGGGTTGGGATTCACCCCTCCACTTT; cdr3_aa: CASSPDRQGWDSPLHF
v_call: TRBV2; j_call: TRBJ2-1; clone_size: NA; d_call: NA; cdr3_nt: TGTGCCAGCAGTTCCAGCTCCTACATTGAGCAGTTCTTC; cdr3_aa: CASSSSSYIEQFF
v_call: TRBV29-1; j_call: TRBJ2-5; clone_size: NA; d_call: TRBD1; cdr3_nt: TGCAGCTGGGACAGCGCCGGGGAGACCCAGTACTTC; cdr3_aa: CSWDSAGETQYF
v_call: TRBV6-1; j_call: TRBJ2-7; clone_size: NA; d_call: TRBD1; cdr3_nt: TGTGCCACGGGACAGTACACCTACGAGCAGTACTTC; cdr3_aa: CATGQYTYEQYF